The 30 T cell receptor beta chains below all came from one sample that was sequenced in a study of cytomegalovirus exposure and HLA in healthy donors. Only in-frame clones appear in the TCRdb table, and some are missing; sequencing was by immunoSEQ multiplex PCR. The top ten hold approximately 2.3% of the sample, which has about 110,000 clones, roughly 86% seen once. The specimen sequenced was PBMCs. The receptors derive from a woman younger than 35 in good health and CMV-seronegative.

The CDR3 DNA reads TGTGCCAGCAGTTATCCGGCGGACAATCAGCCCCAGCATTTT. This gives the protein CASSYPADNQPQHF. J is TRBJ1-5 and V is TRBV28, with unresolved D. The CDR3 is 14 amino acids. V lost 4 bases and J lost 3, with 10 bases in between. Per the germline V gene, CDR1 is MDHEN and CDR2 is SYDVKM.

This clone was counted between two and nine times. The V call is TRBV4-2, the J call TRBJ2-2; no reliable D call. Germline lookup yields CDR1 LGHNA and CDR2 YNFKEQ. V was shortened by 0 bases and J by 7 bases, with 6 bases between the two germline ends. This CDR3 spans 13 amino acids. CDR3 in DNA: TGTGCCAGCAGCCAAGAACTTTTCGGGGAGCTGTTTTTT. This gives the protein CASSQELFGELFF.

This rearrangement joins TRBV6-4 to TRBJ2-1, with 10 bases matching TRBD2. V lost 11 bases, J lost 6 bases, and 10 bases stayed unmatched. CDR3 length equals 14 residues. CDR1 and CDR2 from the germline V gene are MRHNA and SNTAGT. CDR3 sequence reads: CAGLAGVVCNEQFF. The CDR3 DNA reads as TGTGCCGGGCTAGCGGGAGTGGTCTGCAATGAGCAGTTCTTC.

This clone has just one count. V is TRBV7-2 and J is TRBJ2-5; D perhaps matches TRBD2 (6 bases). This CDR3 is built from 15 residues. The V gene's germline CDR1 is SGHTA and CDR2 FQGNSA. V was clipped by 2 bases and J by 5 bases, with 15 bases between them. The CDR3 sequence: CASSLSPGEGETQYF. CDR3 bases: TGTGCCAGCAGCTTAAGTCCGGGAGAGGGGGAGACCCAGTACTTC. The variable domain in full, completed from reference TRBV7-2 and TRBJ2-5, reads GAGVSQSPSNKVTEKGKDVELRCDPISGHTALYWYRQSLGQGLEFLIYFQGNSAPDKSGLPSDRFSAERTGGSVSTLTIQRTQQEDSAVYLCASSLSPGEGETQYFGPGTRLLVL.

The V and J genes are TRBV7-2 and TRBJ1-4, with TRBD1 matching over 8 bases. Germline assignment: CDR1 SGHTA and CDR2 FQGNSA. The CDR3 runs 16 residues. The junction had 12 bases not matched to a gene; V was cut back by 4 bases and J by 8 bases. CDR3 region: CASSSTFQDREEKLFF. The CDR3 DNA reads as TGTGCCAGCAGCTCCACTTTCCAGGACAGGGAGGAAAAACTGTTTTTT.

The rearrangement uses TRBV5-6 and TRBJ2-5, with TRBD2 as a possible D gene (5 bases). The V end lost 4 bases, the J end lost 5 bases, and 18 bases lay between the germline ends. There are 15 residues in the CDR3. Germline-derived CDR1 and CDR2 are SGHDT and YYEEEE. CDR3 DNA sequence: TGTGCCAGCAGCAAACCCCTAGGACTCCCCGAGACCCAGTACTTC. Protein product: CASSKPLGLPETQYF.

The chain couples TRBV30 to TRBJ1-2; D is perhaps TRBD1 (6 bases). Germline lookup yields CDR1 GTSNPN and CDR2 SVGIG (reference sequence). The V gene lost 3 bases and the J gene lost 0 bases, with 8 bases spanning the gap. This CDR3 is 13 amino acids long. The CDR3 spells CAWSAGANYGYTF. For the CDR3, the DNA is TGTGCCTGGAGCGCAGGGGCTAACTATGGCTACACCTTC.

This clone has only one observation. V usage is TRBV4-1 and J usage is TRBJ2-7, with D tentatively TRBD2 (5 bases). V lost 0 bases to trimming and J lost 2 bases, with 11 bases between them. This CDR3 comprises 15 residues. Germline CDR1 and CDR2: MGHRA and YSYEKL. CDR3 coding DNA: TGCGCCAGCAGCCAAGAGTGGGAGTCTACCTACGAGCAGTACTTC. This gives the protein CASSQEWESTYEQYF.

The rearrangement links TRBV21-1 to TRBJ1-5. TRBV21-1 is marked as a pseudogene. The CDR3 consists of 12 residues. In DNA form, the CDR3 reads TGTGCCAGCGGTCTCCGGTGCCAGCCCCAGCATTTT. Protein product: CASGLRCQPQHF.

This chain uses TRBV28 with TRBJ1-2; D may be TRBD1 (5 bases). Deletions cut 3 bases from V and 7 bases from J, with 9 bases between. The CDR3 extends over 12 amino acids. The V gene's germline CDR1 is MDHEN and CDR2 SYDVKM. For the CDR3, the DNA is TGTGCCAGCAGTTTTAAGGGGTCTGGCTACACCTTC. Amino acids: CASSFKGSGYTF.

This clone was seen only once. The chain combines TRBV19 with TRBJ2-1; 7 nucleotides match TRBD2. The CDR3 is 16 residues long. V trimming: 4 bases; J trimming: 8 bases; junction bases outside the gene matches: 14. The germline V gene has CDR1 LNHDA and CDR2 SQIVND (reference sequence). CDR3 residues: CASSNTIPGLVHEQFF. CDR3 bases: TGTGCCAGTAGTAACACCATTCCCGGACTAGTCCATGAGCAGTTCTTC. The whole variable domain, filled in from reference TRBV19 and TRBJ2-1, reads DGGITQSPKYLFRKEGQNVTLSCEQNLNHDAMYWYRQDPGQGLRLIYYSQIVNDFQKGDIAEGYSVSREKKESFPLTVTSAQKNPTAFYLCASSNTIPGLVHEQFFGPGTRLTVL.

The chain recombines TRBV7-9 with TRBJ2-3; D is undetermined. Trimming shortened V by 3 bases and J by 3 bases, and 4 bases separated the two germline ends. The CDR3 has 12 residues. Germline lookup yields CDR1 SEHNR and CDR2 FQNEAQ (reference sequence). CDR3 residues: CASSFLTDTQYF. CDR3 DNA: TGTGCCAGCAGCTTCTTGACAGATACGCAGTATTTT.

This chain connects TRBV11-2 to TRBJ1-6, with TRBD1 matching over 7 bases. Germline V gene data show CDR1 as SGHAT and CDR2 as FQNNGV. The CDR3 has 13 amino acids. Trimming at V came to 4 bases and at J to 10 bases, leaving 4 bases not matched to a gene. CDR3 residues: CASSSGQLSPLHF. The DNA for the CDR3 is TGTGCCAGCAGCTCGGGACAGCTCTCACCCCTCCACTTT.

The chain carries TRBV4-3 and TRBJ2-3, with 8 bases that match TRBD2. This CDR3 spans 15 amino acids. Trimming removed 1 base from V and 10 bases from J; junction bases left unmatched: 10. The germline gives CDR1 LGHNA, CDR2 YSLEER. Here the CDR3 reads CASSQGLSGSSAQYF. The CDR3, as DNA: TGCGCCAGCAGCCAAGGTCTAAGCGGGAGTTCAGCGCAGTATTTT.

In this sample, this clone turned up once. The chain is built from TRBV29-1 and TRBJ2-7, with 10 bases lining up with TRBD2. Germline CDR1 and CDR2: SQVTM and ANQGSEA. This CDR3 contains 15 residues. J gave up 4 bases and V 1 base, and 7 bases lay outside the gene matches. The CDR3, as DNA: TGCAGCGTTGAAGGGGTTAGCGGGAGGAGTTACGAGCAGTACTTC. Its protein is CSVEGVSGRSYEQYF.

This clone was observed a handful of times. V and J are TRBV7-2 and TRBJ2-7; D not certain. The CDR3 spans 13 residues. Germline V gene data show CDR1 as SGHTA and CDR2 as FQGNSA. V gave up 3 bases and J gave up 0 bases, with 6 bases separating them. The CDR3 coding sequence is TGTGCCAGCAGCTTGGCCAGCTCCTACGAGCAGTACTTC. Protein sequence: CASSLASSYEQYF.

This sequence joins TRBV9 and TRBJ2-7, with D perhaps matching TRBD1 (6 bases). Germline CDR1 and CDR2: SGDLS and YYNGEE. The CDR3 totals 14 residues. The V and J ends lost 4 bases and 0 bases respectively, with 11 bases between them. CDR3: CASSPRGISYEQYF. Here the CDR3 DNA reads TGTGCCAGCAGCCCGAGGGGGATCTCCTACGAGCAGTACTTC. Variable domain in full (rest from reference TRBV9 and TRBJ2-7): DSGVTQTPKHLITATGQRVTLRCSPRSGDLSVYWYQQSLDQGLQFLIQYYNGEERAKGNILERFSAQQFPDLHSELNLSSLELGDSALYFCASSPRGISYEQYFGPGTRLTVT.

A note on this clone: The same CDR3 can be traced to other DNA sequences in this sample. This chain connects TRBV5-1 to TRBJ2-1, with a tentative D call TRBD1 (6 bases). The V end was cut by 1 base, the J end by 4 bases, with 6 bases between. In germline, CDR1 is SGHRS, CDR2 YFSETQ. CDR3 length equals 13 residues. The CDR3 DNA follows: TGCGCCAGCAGCTTGACAGGGTACAATGAGCAGTTCTTC. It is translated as CASSLTGYNEQFF. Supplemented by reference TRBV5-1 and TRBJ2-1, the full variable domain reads KAGVTQTPRYLIKTRGQQVTLSCSPISGHRSVSWYQQTPGQGLQFLFEYFSETQRNKGNFPGRFSGRQFSNSRSEMNVSTLELGDSALYLCASSLTGYNEQFFGPGTRLTVL.

The CDR3 region has the DNA TGTGCCTGGACAGGGGACGAGCAGTACTTC. Translation: CAWTGDEQYF. This chain uses TRBV30 with TRBJ2-7; TRBD1 is a possible D gene (6 bases). The germline gives CDR1 GTSNPN, CDR2 SVGIG (reference sequence). The CDR3 spans 10 residues. The ends were cut back, 4 bases at V and 5 bases at J, with 6 bases in the middle.

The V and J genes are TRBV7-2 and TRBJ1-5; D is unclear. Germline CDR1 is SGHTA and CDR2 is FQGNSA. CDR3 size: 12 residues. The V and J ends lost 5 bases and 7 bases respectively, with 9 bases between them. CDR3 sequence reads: CASSHTSQPQHF. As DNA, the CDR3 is TGTGCCAGCAGCCACACGTCGCAGCCCCAGCATTTT.

The CDR3: CASSSHASRTEAFF. The CDR3 DNA is TGTGCCAGCAGCTCCCACGCCTCTCGGACTGAAGCTTTCTTT. The chain couples TRBV7-2 to TRBJ1-1, with no clear D. CDR1 is SGHTA, CDR2 FQGNSA, per germline. CDR3 length: 14 residues. V lost 4 bases and J lost 5, with 14 bases in between.

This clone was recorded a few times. The CDR3: CAWVTGSEGYTF. The CDR3 DNA is TGTGCCTGGGTGACAGGTTCTGAGGGCTACACCTTC. J is TRBJ1-2 and V is TRBV30; D might be TRBD1 (6 bases). Germline CDR1 reads GTSNPN; CDR2 reads SVGIG (reference sequence). CDR3 size: 12 residues. Trimming removed 5 bases from V and 8 bases from J, with 15 bases in between. The full variable domain, its missing parts supplied by reference TRBV30 and TRBJ1-2, is SQTIHQWPATLVQPVGSPLSLECTVEGTSNPNLYWYRQAAGRGLQLLFYSVGIGQISSEVPQNLSASRPQDRQFILSSKKLLLSDSGFYLCAWVTGSEGYTFGSGTRLTVV.

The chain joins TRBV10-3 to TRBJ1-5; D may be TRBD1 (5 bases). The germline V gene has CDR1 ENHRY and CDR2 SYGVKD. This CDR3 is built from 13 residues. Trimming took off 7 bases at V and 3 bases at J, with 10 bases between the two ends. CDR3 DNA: TGTGCCATCACACCAGGGAACAATCAGCCCCAGCATTTT. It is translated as CAITPGNNQPQHF.

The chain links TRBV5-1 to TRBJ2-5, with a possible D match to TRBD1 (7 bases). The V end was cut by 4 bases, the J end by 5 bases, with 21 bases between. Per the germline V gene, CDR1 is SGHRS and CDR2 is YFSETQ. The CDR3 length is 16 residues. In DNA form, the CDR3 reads TGCGCCAGCAGCCGAACGAGCAGGGGGGACGGGGAGACCCAGTACTTC. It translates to CASSRTSRGDGETQYF.

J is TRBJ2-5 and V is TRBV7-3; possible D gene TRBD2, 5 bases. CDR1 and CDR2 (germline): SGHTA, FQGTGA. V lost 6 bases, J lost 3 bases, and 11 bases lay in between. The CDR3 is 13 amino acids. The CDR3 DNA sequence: TGTGCCAGCAGACAAGGAGGTGAAGAGACCCAGTACTTC. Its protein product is CASRQGGEETQYF. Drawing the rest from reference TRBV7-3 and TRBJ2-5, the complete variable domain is GAGVSQTPSNKVTEKGKYVELRCDPISGHTALYWYRQSLGQGPEFLIYFQGTGAADDSGLPNDRFFAVRPEGSVSTLKIQRTERGDSAVYLCASRQGGEETQYFGPGTRLLVL.

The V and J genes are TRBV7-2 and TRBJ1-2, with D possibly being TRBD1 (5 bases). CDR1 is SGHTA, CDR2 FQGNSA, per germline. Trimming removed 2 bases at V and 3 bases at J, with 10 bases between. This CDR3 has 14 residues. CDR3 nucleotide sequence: TGTGCCAGCAGCTTACCGGGAGGGGACTATGGCTACACCTTC. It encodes CASSLPGGDYGYTF.

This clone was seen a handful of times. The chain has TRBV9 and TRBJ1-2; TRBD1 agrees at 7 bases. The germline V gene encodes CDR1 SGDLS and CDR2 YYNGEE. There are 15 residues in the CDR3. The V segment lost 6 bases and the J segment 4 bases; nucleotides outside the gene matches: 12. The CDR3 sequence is CASKGQGTDPYGYTF. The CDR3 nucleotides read TGTGCCAGCAAGGGGCAGGGGACAGACCCCTATGGCTACACCTTC.

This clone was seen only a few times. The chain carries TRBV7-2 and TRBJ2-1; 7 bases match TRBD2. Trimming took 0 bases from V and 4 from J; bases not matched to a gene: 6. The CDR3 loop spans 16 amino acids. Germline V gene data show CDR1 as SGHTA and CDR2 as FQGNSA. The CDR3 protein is CASSLAGEGLYNEQFF. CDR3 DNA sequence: TGTGCCAGCAGCTTAGCGGGGGAGGGCCTTTACAATGAGCAGTTCTTC.

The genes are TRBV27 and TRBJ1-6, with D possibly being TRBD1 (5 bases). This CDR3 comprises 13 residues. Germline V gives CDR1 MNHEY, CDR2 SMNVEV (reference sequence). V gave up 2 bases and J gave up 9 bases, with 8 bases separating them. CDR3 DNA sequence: TGTGCCAGCAGTTTACAGGGTTCTTCACCCCTCCACTTT. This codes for CASSLQGSSPLHF.

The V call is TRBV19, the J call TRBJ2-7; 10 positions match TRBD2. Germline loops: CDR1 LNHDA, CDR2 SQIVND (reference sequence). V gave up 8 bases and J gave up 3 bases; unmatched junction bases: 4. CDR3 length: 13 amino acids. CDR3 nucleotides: TGTGCCAGTGGGACTAGCGACTACTACGAGCAGTACTTC. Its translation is CASGTSDYYEQYF.